This T cell receptor (beta chain) originates from a study of CD8+ T cells in alopecia areata. Study-level background: Treated patients were given oral tofacitinib, which was dosed at 5 to 10 mg twice daily. Scoring treated patients' severity relied on the percentage of scalp area affected.

RNA, once extracted, was reverse transcribed into cDNA for use as the sequencing template. TCRdb's copy holds only in-frame clones and misses some; the assay was immunoSEQ multiplex PCR. The sample consists of some 150,000 clones, 82% of them appearing once. Study-wide findings and caveats: Clarity of TCR sharing across patients fell short of that in mice, possibly HLA-related.

Between the trimmed V and J ends, which lost 4 bases and 4 bases, there was a span of 10 bases. This CDR3 contains 13 residues. In germline, CDR1 is SGDLS, CDR2 YYNGEE. Regarding this clone: Its antigen is as yet unknown.

Treatment noted: oral pan-JAK inhibitor, 5-10 mg twice daily. Peripheral blood and lesional scalp punch biopsies came from alopecia areata patients. V and J are TRBV9 and TRBJ2-3; perhaps TRBD2 as D (5 bases). The TCR originated in a human donor with alopecia areata. This sample comprised CD8+ T cells sorted from blood, obtained at week 4, from a patient treated with tofacitinib. The CDR3 reads CASSPGKSDTQYF. The CDR3 bases are TGTGCCAGCAGCCCGGGGAAGTCAGATACGCAGTATTTT.